The 12 T cell receptor beta chains presented below share a single source sample, sequenced in a study of blood T cell repertoires in COVID-19 (dated by TCRdb to the early 2020s). The library was prepared using the immunoSEQ multiplex PCR assay. The table was pulled from immuneACCESS by TCRdb, which kept in-frame rearrangements only. Such tables lose some clones; where checked, under half of the loss comes from unresolved V genes, and the rest has no known cause. The sample records almost 70,000 clones, 65% to 85% of which are singletons. The ten most abundant clones make up about 15% of the sample. The sequenced material came from peripheral blood. The receptors come from a man between 60 and 70 years old with acute or convalescent COVID-19.

The chain carries TRBV11-2 and TRBJ1-3; no firm D call. From germline, CDR1 is SGHAT and CDR2 FQNNGV. V lost 1 base, J lost 4 bases, and 8 bases lay in between. The CDR3 length is 14 residues. CDR3 sequence reads: CASSLVSSGNTIYF. CDR3 nucleotides: TGTGCCAGCAGCTTAGTTAGTTCGGGAAACACCATATATTTT.

The rearrangement uses TRBV15 and TRBJ2-7, with D perhaps TRBD1 (6 bases). Germline loops: CDR1 LNHNV, CDR2 YYDKDF (reference sequence). The CDR3 runs 12 residues. Trimming left V 9 bases short and J 1 base short, with 10 bases between. The CDR3 spells CATGDNSYEQYF. The CDR3 nucleotides read TGTGCCACTGGGGACAATTCCTACGAGCAGTACTTC.

J is TRBJ1-5 and V is TRBV18, with 7 bases that match TRBD1. Germline values: CDR1 KGHSH, CDR2 LQKENI. CDR3 length: 17 amino acids. V shed 3 bases, J shed 2 bases, and the junction held 10 bases outside the gene matches. The DNA of the CDR3 is TGTGCCAGCTCACCCGGGACAGCCGGATTCGGCAATCAGCCCCAGCATTTT. Translated, it gives CASSPGTAGFGNQPQHF.

Remarks on this clone: Other DNA sequences of this sample code for an identical CDR3. This chain links TRBV5-1 with TRBJ1-3; D is possibly TRBD1 (6 bases). Trimming stripped 4 bases from V and 0 bases from J, with 11 bases between. The CDR3 is 15 amino acids. The germline V gene has CDR1 SGHRS and CDR2 YFSETQ. Here the CDR3 reads CASSPGQSSGNTIYF. The CDR3 DNA follows: TGCGCCAGCAGCCCCGGACAGTCCTCTGGAAACACCATATATTTT.

This chain uses TRBV11-2 with TRBJ2-5, with a tentative D call TRBD1 (6 bases). This CDR3 is built from 15 residues. V was clipped by 1 base and J by 4 bases, with 13 bases between them. From germline, CDR1 is SGHAT and CDR2 FQNNGV. In nucleotides, the CDR3 is TGTGCCAGCAGCTTAGGAGGGGACATCGGAGAGACCCAGTACTTC. Its translation: CASSLGGDIGETQYF.

This clone was found a few times. The CDR3 DNA is TGTGCCAGCAGTTACTCGACAGGGACAGATACGCAGTATTTT. Amino acid sequence: CASSYSTGTDTQYF. The rearrangement links TRBV6-2 or TRBV6-3 to TRBJ2-3, with 7 bases matching TRBD1. The ends lost 0 bases at V and 3 bases at J; junction bases unmatched: 0. Germline loops: CDR1 MNHEY, CDR2 SVGEGT. CDR3 length: 14 residues.

V is TRBV15 and J is TRBJ2-4; possibly TRBD1 for D (6 bases). The CDR3 consists of 15 residues. V dropped 0 bases and J dropped 7 bases, with 13 bases sitting between them. The V gene's germline CDR1 is LNHNV and CDR2 YYDKDF (reference sequence). The CDR3 protein is CATSRDPGVRNIQYF. CDR3 sequence (DNA): TGTGCCACCAGCAGAGATCCAGGGGTAAGGAACATTCAGTACTTC.

There are a few counts of this clone. The chain has TRBV7-2 and TRBJ1-5, with D possibly being TRBD1 (5 bases). The CDR3 is 14 residues long. Germline CDR1 is SGHTA and CDR2 is FQGNSA. The V end lost 5 bases, the J end lost 7 bases, and 15 bases lay between the germline ends. This CDR3 reads CASSPSRVGQPQHF. The CDR3 DNA reads TGTGCCAGCAGCCCGAGCAGGGTAGGCCAGCCCCAGCATTTT. Variable domain in full (rest from reference TRBV7-2 and TRBJ1-5): GAGVSQSPSNKVTEKGKDVELRCDPISGHTALYWYRQSLGQGLEFLIYFQGNSAPDKSGLPSDRFSAERTGGSVSTLTIQRTQQEDSAVYLCASSPSRVGQPQHFGDGTRLSIL.

This clone was counted only a few times. CDR3 DNA: TGTGCCAGCAGCCAACTAGACAGGCCGTATGGCTACACCTTC. Protein sequence: CASSQLDRPYGYTF. The chain is built from TRBV3-1 (or the pseudogene TRBV3-2) and TRBJ1-2, with D perhaps TRBD1 (6 bases). The germline CDR1 and CDR2 sequences are LGHDT and YNNKEL (reference sequence). Deletions cut 2 bases from V and 5 bases from J, with 12 bases between. CDR3 length equals 14 residues.

The V call is TRBV24-1, the J call TRBJ2-6, with a tentative D call TRBD1 (6 bases). Trimming removed 5 bases from V and 0 bases from J, with 16 bases in between. The CDR3 has 18 residues. Germline CDR1 reads KGHDR; CDR2 reads SFDVKD. Here the CDR3 reads CATSVPTGTYSGANVLTF. CDR3 DNA: TGTGCCACCAGTGTACCAACAGGGACCTACTCTGGGGCCAACGTCCTGACTTTC.

This clone appeared a few times. This chain links TRBV4-2 with TRBJ2-5; 10 nucleotides agree with TRBD2. The V gene's germline CDR1 is LGHNA and CDR2 YNFKEQ. The CDR3 totals 17 residues. V dropped 0 bases and J dropped 5; count of bases not matched to a gene: 9. The CDR3 DNA reads TGTGCCAGCAGCCAAGATACTAGCGGGGCCCTTGGGGAGACCCAGTACTTC. Translation gives CASSQDTSGALGETQYF.

V usage is TRBV12-3 or TRBV12-4 and J usage is TRBJ1-1, with D maybe TRBD1 (5 bases). CDR3 size: 13 residues. V was shortened by 7 bases and J by 0 bases, with 9 bases between the two germline ends. Here the CDR3 reads CASKTVMNTEAFF. The DNA of the CDR3 is TGTGCCAGCAAGACAGTAATGAACACTGAAGCTTTCTTT.